The sequence of this T cell receptor (beta chain) was determined in a study of shared clonotypes between healthy human individuals. Overall study: CD4 naive cells filled three plates per donor, CD4 memory three, CD8 naive two and CD8 memory one.

This CDR3 is built from 15 residues. Per germline, CDR1 MGHRA and CDR2 YSYEKL. V was shortened by 4 bases and J by 3 bases, with 16 bases between the two germline ends. Each PCR replicate from the sorted subsets contained around 200 ng DNA, which is some 30,000 T cell genomes. Profiling relied on immunoSEQ multiplex PCR, and the TCRdb table lists in-frame clones only, not all of them. Among about 600,000 clones listed, 95% to 96% were seen once. Study-wide points: The sole specimen, blood, was sampled, and tissue repertoires likely differ. Larger estimated richness was generally recorded for naive subsets relative to memory subsets.

Naive CD8 cells, CD45RO-negative and positively selected for CCR7, excluded terminally differentiated effector memory CD45RA+ cells. This clone was seen once. As yet, its antigen is unknown. The clonotype comes from a woman aged 30 to 39 in good health. Input material: naive CD8+ T cells sorted from blood. The chain has TRBV4-1 and TRBJ2-7; D gene uncertain. In DNA, the CDR3 is TGCGCCAGCAGCCCTTCGGCCGGGCGGATCTACGAGCAGTACTTC. This sequence encodes CASSPSAGRIYEQYF.